This is a list of T cell receptor beta chains from one sample in a study of blood T cells in healthy people across ages. A single record per CDR3 protein comes from TCRdb applying MiXCR to the 5' RACE reads. The top ten clones hold approximately 19% of a sample with just over 1 million distinct CDR3 sequences, less than 50% of them seen once. Input material: blood. These receptors were taken from a woman aged 55-69 years in good health. Each CDR3 is given with its conserved first and last residue. D genes are given only for firm matches. Not every row has a clone size; where given, it reads once, few, many or a size class.

few,TRBJ2-1,NA,TRBV7-9,TGTGCCAGCAGCCAGGGGGGGGCAAAGGACGAGCAGTTCTTC,CASSQGGAKDEQFF
NA,TRBJ2-5,TRBD1,TRBV5-1,TGCGCCAGCAGCTGGGCCGGGACAGGGGTAGAGACCCAGTACTTC,CASSWAGTGVETQYF
once,TRBJ2-7,TRBD1,TRBV20-1,TGCAGTGCCCTGGACAGGAGCTACGAGCAGTACTTC,CSALDRSYEQYF
NA,TRBJ2-5,NA,TRBV20-1,TGCAGTGCTAGTGGAGGTAGTTCCTCGGTTAGGGAGACCCAGTACTTC,CSASGGSSSVRETQYF
NA,TRBJ2-5,NA,TRBV29-1,TGCAGCGTTGATGACGGGGGCATTCAAGAGACCCAGTACTTC,CSVDDGGIQETQYF
NA,TRBJ2-5,TRBD2,TRBV6-1,TGTGCCAGCAGTGTTACTAGCGGGAGCCAGACCCAGTACTTC,CASSVTSGSQTQYF
NA,TRBJ2-7,NA,TRBV6-5,TGTGCCAGCAGTTACCCGGGAGGGGGCCCCTACGAGCAGTACTTC,CASSYPGGGPYEQYF
many,TRBJ2-7,TRBD2,TRBV10-3,TGTGCCATCAGTGGGGGGACTACCGTCCTTTACGAGCAGTACTTC,CAISGGTTVLYEQYF
NA,TRBJ2-3,NA,TRBV6-4,TGTGCCAGCAGTGCGACTAGTACCGCAGATACGCAGTATTTT,CASSATSTADTQYF
few,TRBJ2-1,TRBD2,TRBV3-1,TGTGCCAGCAGCCAAGCACTAGCGGGAGGCAATGAGCAGTTCTTC,CASSQALAGGNEQFF
NA,TRBJ2-2,TRBD1,TRBV29-1,TGCAGCGCAGTGGGACAGGTGAACACCGGGGAGCTGTTTTTT,CSAVGQVNTGELFF
NA,TRBJ2-1,NA,TRBV7-8,TGTGCCAGCAGCTTGGGGGACGTAAGCAATGAGCAGTTCTTC,CASSLGDVSNEQFF
NA,TRBJ2-1,NA,TRBV27,TGTGCCAGCAACCAACAGGGGACTCGCTCCTACAATGAGCAGTTCTTC,CASNQQGTRSYNEQFF
NA,TRBJ2-7,NA,TRBV12-3/TRBV12-4,TGTGCCAGCTCTTCAGGGGGAGGGCCGGGGAATGAGCAGTACTTC,CASSSGGGPGNEQYF
once,TRBJ1-2,NA,TRBV15,TGTGCCACCAGCAGAGAAAAGGGCCCCTATGGCTACATCTTC,CATSREKGPYGYIF
NA,TRBJ2-3,TRBD2,TRBV20-1,TGCAGTGCCGGCAATCTAGGACTAGCGGGGGGGTCCGGTACGCAGTATTTT,CSAGNLGLAGGSGTQYF
NA,TRBJ2-2,TRBD1,TRBV4-1,TGCGCCAGCAGCCATAGAGCAGACAGGGTACGGCAAACCGGGGAGCTGTTTTTT,CASSHRADRVRQTGELFF
NA,TRBJ2-7,TRBD2,TRBV20-1,TGCAGTGCTAGCCGACTAGCGGGAGCCGAGCAGTACTTC,CSASRLAGAEQYF
NA,TRBJ2-5,NA,TRBV7-9,TGTGCCAGCAGAAAAATAGGGAATTCGGGGACCCAGTACTTC,CASRKIGNSGTQYF
NA,TRBJ2-1,NA,TRBV7-2,TGTGCCAGCCCGACCCAAGCGGACACCTCCTACAATGAGCAGTTCTTC,CASPTQADTSYNEQFF
NA,TRBJ1-1,TRBD1,TRBV20-1,TGCAGTGCTGTATGGACAGGGAACCCTGAAGCTTTCTTT,CSAVWTGNPEAFF
NA,TRBJ1-1,NA,TRBV30,TGTGCCTGGAAGCAGGGAGGGGCTGAAGCTTTCTTT,CAWKQGGAEAFF
few,TRBJ2-2,NA,TRBV9,TGTGCCAGCAGCGTAGATGGGACCCCCGGGGGCACCGGGGAGCTGTTTTTT,CASSVDGTPGGTGELFF
NA,TRBJ2-7,NA,TRBV2,TGTGCCAGCAGTGCCACTGGGAGAATCTACGAGCAGTACTTC,CASSATGRIYEQYF
few,TRBJ2-7,TRBD2,TRBV15,TGTGCCACCAGCAGACCAAATAGCGGGAGTCGGTACGAGCAGTACTTC,CATSRPNSGSRYEQYF
NA,TRBJ2-7,NA,TRBV7-9,TGTGCCAGCAGCTTAGTCTTGGGCAGGGGAAGAGACGAGCAGTACTTC,CASSLVLGRGRDEQYF
NA,TRBJ2-7,NA,TRBV3-1,TGTGCCAGCAGCCTGGGGACCTCGTTGGACGAGCAGTACTTC,CASSLGTSLDEQYF
few,TRBJ2-5,TRBD2,TRBV20-1,TGCAGTGTACCCACTCGAGGGGCTAGCGGGAACCAAGAGACCCAGTACTTC,CSVPTRGASGNQETQYF
many,TRBJ2-3,NA,TRBV29-1,TGCAGCGCTGACGGACGGCGGAATGGCGCAGATACGCAGTATTTT,CSADGRRNGADTQYF
few,TRBJ2-3,NA,TRBV12-3/TRBV12-4,TGTGCCAGCAGGCCCTTGGGCACAGATACGCAGTATTTT,CASRPLGTDTQYF
once,TRBJ2-2,NA,TRBV13,TGTGCCAGCAGCTTAGAGGTTGGGGGTGCGAACACCGGGGAGCTGTTTTTT,CASSLEVGGANTGELFF